This record looks at one T cell receptor beta chain sequence and its context. This table comes from immunoSEQ multiplex PCR, and its TCRdb copy is limited to in-frame clones, with some not included. The data show about 220,000 clones, 88% seen once. The sample originates from a study of blood T cell repertoires in COVID-19. Study as a whole: Sample material is recorded as cDNA or gDNA derived from T cells, B-cell-depleted T cells, or PBMCs.

Source material: peripheral blood. This TCR came from a man in his forties with acute or convalescent COVID-19.

The CDR3 loop is CASSIKDMTYEQYF. The CDR3 region has the DNA TGTGCCAGTAGTATAAAGGACATGACCTACGAGCAGTACTTC. The chain has TRBV19 and TRBJ2-7, with a possible D match to TRBD1 (5 bases). V was cut by 2 bases and J by 2 bases, with 10 bases left in between. The CDR3 is 14 residues long. Per the germline V gene, CDR1 is LNHDA and CDR2 is SQIVND (reference sequence).